The clone carrying this TCR beta chain showed up just once. The antigen is undetermined. This specimen comes from a study of graft-versus-host responses after intestinal transplantation. Findings and limits, study-wide: Present in recipient marrow, GvH clones included some that appeared first in ileum or blood. Peak levels of circulating GvH clones tracked with early post-transplant HvG declines. Clonal ratios of graft-versus-host to host-versus-graft in allografts were high for patients exhibiting graft-donor T cell macrochimerism.

The length of the CDR3 is 15 residues. Germline CDR1 and CDR2: MGHRA and YSYEKL. V lost 0 bases to trimming and J lost 6 bases; unmatched junction nucleotides: 2. The method was immunoSEQ multiplex PCR; TCRdb's version includes in-frame clones alone and lacks a portion of them. The sample includes 75,000 to 100,000 clones, about 93% of them seen just once. This sequence was found in a human donor who received an intestinal transplant. This chain links TRBV4-1 with TRBJ2-3, with 11 bases lining up with TRBD2. This material consisted of unstimulated CD8+ T cells sorted from spleen or lymph node cells, taken before intestinal transplant. The CDR3 sequence is CASSQDPSGRDTQYF. CDR3 bases: TGCGCCAGCAGCCAAGATCCTAGCGGGAGGGATACGCAGTATTTT.